This T cell receptor (beta chain) was found in a study of blood T cell repertoires in COVID-19. Study as a whole: The United States, Italy and Spain provided the acute and convalescent COVID-19 samples. PBMCs, B-cell-depleted T cells, or T cells provided the cDNA or gDNA that made up the material.

This clone appeared once. The method was immunoSEQ multiplex PCR; TCRdb's version includes in-frame clones alone and lacks a portion of them. The data contain 490,000 or so clones, 70% to 90% of them singletons. V was shortened by 0 bases and J by 2 bases, with 7 bases between the two germline ends. CDR1 and CDR2 from the germline V gene are SNHLY and FYNNEI. The CDR3 is 14 amino acids. The study assigned cohorts using participant-reported clinical history. Donors in Cohort 3 who had recovered were those with two negative PCRs, healthcare professional clearance, or resolution of their symptoms. The V call is TRBV2, the J call TRBJ1-2; no clear D gene. Sequenced sample: PBMCs or T cells enriched from blood (not recorded which). The receptor was derived from a woman aged 55 to 70 who had recovered from COVID-19. CDR3 amino acids: CASSEADGNYGYTF. Here the CDR3 DNA reads TGTGCCAGCAGTGAAGCTGATGGCAACTATGGCTACACCTTC.